This TCR beta chain was documented in a study of CD8 T cells in Susac syndrome. Findings and limits, study-wide: The study admitted that it had a relatively small number of individuals in its TCR sequencing and HLA analysis.

RNA, at roughly 0.45 to 1 ug, was reverse transcribed with random hexamers. An immunoSEQ multiplex PCR generated amplified TCR beta CDR3 products spanning 54 Vbeta and 13 Jbeta. MiXCR was run by TCRdb on the immunoSEQ multiplex PCR reads, yielding one entry per CDR3 protein. The profile shows around 46,000 distinct CDR3 sequences, about 91% of them singletons. The CDR3 is 15 residues long. CDR1 is SGHRS, CDR2 YFSETQ, per germline. Deletions cut 1 base from V and 5 bases from J, with 15 bases between. As for this clonotype: Its matching antigen is unknown.

TCR beta sequencing covered blood CD8+ and CD4+ T cells. This receptor was identified in a human donor in good health. Sequences were obtained from CD8+ T cells from PBMCs. This chain uses TRBV5-1 with TRBJ2-5; D is tentatively TRBD1 or TRBD2 (5 bases each). The CDR3 is CASSLYQGEVETQYF. CDR3 sequence (DNA): TGCGCCAGCAGCTTGTACCAGGGAGAGGTGGAGACCCAGTACTTC.